The 10 T cell receptor beta chains below all came from one sample that was sequenced in a study of blood T cells in healthy people across ages (dated by TCRdb to between 2014 and 2017). The library was built by means of 5' RACE. This sample was sequenced with an Illumina HiSeq 2500. A second PCR of roughly 7 to 11 cycles was performed with a sample-barcoded 5' primer and a J-beta primer mix. The raw public data were reprocessed by TCRdb itself: fastp quality trimming at Q25, MiXCR clonotype calling, in-frame beta chains only. Each CDR3 protein gets just one entry, which takes the most common genes and DNA from the rows behind it. This sample gives approximately 900,000 distinct CDR3 sequences in total; around 46% of them show up just once. The top ten hold 13% of the sample. The sample consisted of blood. These receptors came from a man younger than 40 in good health.

This clonotype was counted at least ten times. The chain links TRBV4-2 to TRBJ2-7; 14 bases are shared with TRBD2. V was pared by 2 bases and J by 5 bases, with 5 bases of the junction left unmatched. Germline V CDR1 and CDR2: LGHNA, YNFKEQ. The CDR3 is made up of 16 amino acids. DNA for the CDR3: TGTGCCAGCAGCCAAAGAGCGGGACTAGCGGGGGACGAGCAGTACTTC. It is translated as CASSQRAGLAGDEQYF.

This clonotype was counted only a few times. The chain employs TRBV7-8 and TRBJ1-5; D remains unclear. V lost 4 bases and J 4 bases, leaving 14 bases between the germline ends. There are 15 residues in the CDR3. CDR1 is SGHVS and CDR2 is FQNEAQ in the germline V gene. CDR3 loop: CASSSHRSWNQPQHF. CDR3 in DNA: TGTGCCAGCAGCTCACACAGATCGTGGAATCAGCCCCAGCATTTT.

The chain couples TRBV20-1 to TRBJ1-4, with D perhaps matching TRBD1 (5 bases). Trimming stripped 3 bases from V and 7 bases from J, with 18 bases between. Germline V gives CDR1 DFQATT, CDR2 SNEGSKA (reference sequence). The CDR3 sequence is 15 residues long. The CDR3 DNA follows: TGCAGTGCTAGCTATGACCCAGGGAGGGTTGAAAAACTGTTTTTT. Protein sequence: CSASYDPGRVEKLFF.

The chain joins TRBV12-3 or TRBV12-4 to TRBJ2-2; tentative D call: TRBD2 (7 bases). Trimming cost V 10 bases and J 6 bases, with 18 bases left between them. CDR3 length: 14 amino acids. The CDR3 bases are TGTGCCATTACAAGGGGGAGGGTCGCCGGGGAGCTGTTTTTT. Translating gives CAITRGRVAGELFF.

The chain combines TRBV9 with TRBJ2-7; tentative D call: TRBD2 (5 bases). Germline loops: CDR1 SGDLS, CDR2 YYNGEE. This CDR3 region has 15 residues. Trimming pared 3 bases from V and 4 bases from J, leaving 17 bases between. The chain's CDR3 is CASSALPGSNYEQYF. CDR3 in DNA: TGTGCCAGCAGCGCCCTTCCGGGGTCAAATTACGAGCAGTACTTC. Supplemented by reference TRBV9 and TRBJ2-7, the full variable domain reads DSGVTQTPKHLITATGQRVTLRCSPRSGDLSVYWYQQSLDQGLQFLIQYYNGEERAKGNILERFSAQQFPDLHSELNLSSLELGDSALYFCASSALPGSNYEQYFGPGTRLTVT.

This clonotype was seen more than once but under ten times. The chain couples TRBV7-2 to TRBJ1-2, with 8 bases fitting TRBD1. CDR1 is SGHTA, CDR2 FQGNSA, per germline. The junction had 3 bases not matched to a gene; V was cut back by 1 base and J by 2 bases. This CDR3 is built from 15 residues. CDR3 loop: CASSLDWTGNYGYTF. CDR3 nucleotides: TGTGCCAGCAGCTTAGATTGGACAGGGAACTATGGCTACACCTTC.

This clonotype was seen a handful of times. V and J are TRBV4-1 and TRBJ1-4, with no clear D. Trimming took off 0 bases at V and 3 bases at J, with 11 bases between the two ends. The germline V gene has CDR1 MGHRA and CDR2 YSYEKL. This CDR3 region has 16 residues. CDR3 DNA: TGCGCCAGCAGCCAAGAGTGGAGGAGGGCTAATGAAAAACTGTTTTTT. Its protein product is CASSQEWRRANEKLFF.

Turning to this clonotype: The junction differs from germline at one of its ends, possibly a read error. The rearrangement joins TRBV7-9 to TRBJ2-1; 10 bases are shared with TRBD2. The germline V gene encodes CDR1 SEHNR and CDR2 FQNEAQ (reference sequence). The CDR3 is 15 residues long. The CDR3 DNA follows: TGTGTCAGCACCCGAGCGGGGGGGGCCTACAATGAGCAGTTCTTC. Translating it yields CVSTRAGGAYNEQFF.

V gene TRBV7-3 combines with J gene TRBJ2-1, with a possible D match to TRBD2 (6 bases). V lost 3 bases to trimming and J lost 1 base, with 13 bases between them. Germline assignment: CDR1 SGHTA and CDR2 FQGTGA. This CDR3 has 16 amino acids. CDR3 amino acids: CASSLDAGTSYNEQFF. In DNA, the CDR3 is TGTGCCAGCAGCTTGGATGCGGGGACTTCCTACAATGAGCAGTTCTTC.

Here the CDR3 DNA reads TGTGCCAGCAGCCACACAGGGTCTGGGGCCAACGTCCTGACTTTC. Encoded protein: CASSHTGSGANVLTF. J is TRBJ2-6 and V is TRBV6-1; possibly TRBD1 for D (6 bases). Germline V gene data show CDR1 as MNHNS and CDR2 as SASEGT. CDR3 length: 15 amino acids. Trimming removed 6 bases at V and 1 base at J, with 10 bases between.